This T cell receptor (beta chain) was identified during a study of T cells in Graves' hyperthyroidism and ophthalmopathy. Points from the study as a whole: Most thyroid-expanded clonotypes above 0.001 were also found in blood. Ophthalmopathy got predicted by the model a median roughly 6.4 months before its onset.

The germline gives CDR1 MDHEN, CDR2 SYDVKM. Trimming cost V 6 bases and J 3 bases, with 15 bases left between them. The CDR3 spans 14 residues. This clonotype was recorded at least ten times. Its target is not known. From RNA transcripts, TCR beta CDR3 regions were amplified. Primed by the HTBI set, a first-round RT-PCR was run on the TCR CDR3. TCRdb reanalysed the multiplex PCR reads using MiXCR and keeps one entry per CDR3 protein. The table includes 540,000 or so distinct CDR3 sequences, roughly 14% detected once. Sample: blood. The origin of this receptor is a woman younger than 45 with Graves' hyperthyroidism. This rearrangement joins TRBV28 to TRBJ2-7; tentative D call: TRBD2 (6 bases). The CDR3 bases are TGTGCCAGCAGGGTCGGAGGGCCTGACTACGAGCAGTACTTC. Its translation: CASRVGGPDYEQYF.